This T cell receptor beta chain originates from a study of immune heterogeneity within non-small cell lung tumors. Study-level findings and limits: Different patients shared few of their high-frequency T-cell receptor beta clonotypes. Local tumor mutational burden, with an R of roughly 0.3, correlated moderately but significantly with local T-cell clonality.

TCR beta CDR3 was amplified by multiplex PCR, first round around 10 cycles, 32 V and 13 J primers. Each CDR3 protein gets one entry after TCRdb re-called the multiplex PCR reads with MiXCR. The data hold about 15,000 distinct CDR3 sequences, with 25% to 35% observed a single time. The sample holds a few counts of this clonotype. Its antigen is unidentified. Template input was genomic DNA from bulk tumor (about 600 ng per sample). Several far-apart biopsies were taken per primary tumor during surgery. Undergoing curative surgery were patients whose non-small cell lung cancer was untreated and newly diagnosed. Donor patients had newly diagnosed non-small cell lung cancer and were having surgery with curative intent. CDR3 size: 14 residues. Germline V gene data show CDR1 as SGHNT and CDR2 as YENEEA. Trimming took off 6 bases at V and 5 bases at J, with 13 bases between the two ends.

The material sequenced was lung tumor tissue. The sequence came from a man aged 35-49 years with non-small cell lung cancer. The chain joins TRBV11-3 to TRBJ1-4; weak D call: TRBD1 (5 bases). CDR3 nucleotides: TGTGCCAGCAGTTACGGGGGTCGCAATGAAAAACTGTTTTTT. Residues: CASSYGGRNEKLFF.